Sequencing of this T cell receptor beta chain was carried out in a study of Ad26.COV2.S vaccination and SARS-CoV-2 variants. Overall study context: The trial was COV1001 and the donor's arm was Ad26.COV2.S. Findings and limits, study-wide: Non-spike TCR breadth showed similarity between vaccine and placebo recipients. Recipients given vaccine exceeded placebo recipients in spike-specific TCR breadth.

Of note for this clone: Its target is unknown.

The CDR3 length is 14 residues. The V end was cut by 0 bases, the J end by 6 bases, with 13 bases between. Germline CDR1 reads SGHRS; CDR2 reads YFSETQ. Treatment denoted: some 19 received Ad26.COV2.S at low or high dose, single or two shots; roughly five received placebo; per-sample allocation not given. Sampling occurred on day 63 after the first vaccine or placebo injection. The assay was immunoSEQ multiplex PCR, and TCRdb's table has in-frame clones only and misses some. The sample consists of approximately 360,000 clones, 83% of them appearing once. This chain joins TRBV5-1 and TRBJ2-7; D perhaps matches TRBD2 (7 bases). This sequence originates from a person aged 18-60 years who received the Ad26.COV2.S COVID-19 vaccine or a placebo. The sequencing here drew on peripheral blood, taken in a trial of Ad26.COV2.S vaccine versus placebo. CDR3 sequence (DNA): TGCGCCAGCAGCTTGGCCGGCGGGGGCGCCGAGCAGTACTTC. Protein product: CASSLAGGGAEQYF. Filled out from reference TRBV5-1 and TRBJ2-7, the complete variable domain reads KAGVTQTPRYLIKTRGQQVTLSCSPISGHRSVSWYQQTPGQGLQFLFEYFSETQRNKGNFPGRFSGRQFSNSRSEMNVSTLELGDSALYLCASSLAGGGAEQYFGPGTRLTVT.